The 21 T cell receptor beta chains below were found in one sample sequenced in a study of blood T cells in healthy people across ages. Primed by a sample-barcoded 5' primer and a J-beta primer mix, a second PCR proceeded for about 6 to 12 cycles. Each CDR3 protein gets one entry after TCRdb re-called the 5' RACE reads with MiXCR. The sample contains about 750,000 distinct CDR3 sequences, about 55% of which appear only once. The sequenced sample was blood. Receptors were obtained from an elderly man in good health.

This clonotype was found a few times. This chain links TRBV2 with TRBJ2-1; TRBD2 matches at 11 bases. Germline V gene sequence: CDR1 SNHLY, CDR2 FYNNEI. This CDR3 contains 17 residues. J lost 3 bases, V lost 4 bases, and 8 bases had no gene match. CDR3 bases: TGTGCCAGCAGTGCGACCGGGACTAGCGGTTACTACAATGAGCAGTTCTTC. It is translated as CASSATGTSGYYNEQFF.

The V call is TRBV6-5, the J call TRBJ1-3; 7 nucleotides match TRBD1. Germline V gene lookup returns CDR1 MNHEY and CDR2 SVGAGI. The ends lost 2 bases at V and 1 base at J; junction bases unmatched: 5. The CDR3 contains 16 residues. The chain's CDR3 is CASSYEGAKSGNTIYF. DNA for the CDR3: TGTGCCAGCAGTTACGAGGGGGCGAAGTCTGGAAACACCATATATTTT.

With respect to this clonotype: Germline is not matched at one junction end, which may reflect a read error. The CDR3 coding sequence is TGTGCCAGCAGTCCTGGACAGTATGGCCACACCTTC. Protein: CASSPGQYGHTF. The chain has TRBV14 and TRBJ1-2; TRBD1 might be the D (6 bases). The germline V gene has CDR1 SGHDN and CDR2 FVKESK. This CDR3 is built from 12 residues.

The J gene is TRBJ2-1, the V gene TRBV3-1; a weak D match, TRBD2 (5 bases). Trimming pared 1 base from V and 8 bases from J, leaving 9 bases between. Germline CDR1 and CDR2: LGHDT and YNNKEL (reference sequence). There are 13 residues in the CDR3. The CDR3 protein is CASSQGGGYEQFF. The CDR3 region has the DNA TGTGCCAGCAGCCAAGGTGGCGGGTATGAGCAGTTCTTC.

The chain links TRBV5-1 to TRBJ2-5; D unresolved. Germline V gives CDR1 SGHRS, CDR2 YFSETQ. The CDR3 extends over 15 amino acids. Trimming removed 4 bases from V and 3 bases from J, with 16 bases in between. This CDR3 is CASSGSGSREETQYF. As DNA, the CDR3 is TGCGCCAGCAGCGGATCGGGCAGTCGGGAAGAGACCCAGTACTTC.

This clonotype was seen a few times. V gene TRBV29-1 combines with J gene TRBJ2-3; D is possibly TRBD2 (6 bases). The CDR3 has 13 amino acids. Germline values: CDR1 SQVTM, CDR2 ANQGSEA. Trimming took off 4 bases at V and 2 bases at J, with 10 bases between the two ends. Here the CDR3 DNA reads TGCAGCGTTGTGGCGGGACCCACAGATACGCAGTATTTT. Its translation: CSVVAGPTDTQYF.

This clonotype occurred a few times. This chain joins TRBV28 and TRBJ1-5, with 9 positions matching TRBD1. The CDR3 contains 14 residues. J lost 1 base, V lost 7 bases, and 2 bases had no gene match. Germline CDR1 is MDHEN and CDR2 is SYDVKM. The CDR3 sequence: CASMGTGSNQPQHF. CDR3 sequence (DNA): TGTGCCAGCATGGGGACAGGGAGCAATCAGCCCCAGCATTTT.

The chain carries TRBV29-1 and TRBJ2-5, with TRBD2 identical over 8 bases. The CDR3 has 15 residues. V lost 3 bases to trimming and J lost 4 bases; unmatched junction nucleotides: 10. Germline V gene sequence: CDR1 SQVTM, CDR2 ANQGSEA. The CDR3 DNA reads TGCAGCGTTGAGCCGGGACTAGGTTACCGAGAGACCCAGTACTTC. The encoded protein is CSVEPGLGYRETQYF. Complete variable domain (other parts from reference TRBV29-1 and TRBJ2-5): SAVISQKPSRDICQRGTSLTIQCQVDSQVTMMFWYRQQPGQSLTLIATANQGSEATYESGFVIDKFPISRPNLTFSTLTVSNMSPEDSSIYLCSVEPGLGYRETQYFGPGTRLLVL.

The chain recombines TRBV14 with TRBJ1-6; no reliable D call. The germline V gene encodes CDR1 SGHDN and CDR2 FVKESK. The CDR3 consists of 13 residues. The V end was cut by 2 bases, the J end by 10 bases, with 9 bases between. The CDR3, as DNA: TGTGCCAGCAGCCAAACGGCGCGATCACCCCTCCACTTT. Protein: CASSQTARSPLHF. Supplemented by reference TRBV14 and TRBJ1-6, the full variable domain reads EAGVTQFPSHSVIEKGQTVTLRCDPISGHDNLYWYRRVMGKEIKFLLHFVKESKQDESGMPNNRFLAERTGGTYSTLKVQPAELEDSGVYFCASSQTARSPLHFGNGTRLTVT.

Worth noting for this clonotype: Mismatch with germline at one junction end may stem from a read error. The chain employs TRBV7-2 and TRBJ2-7; TRBD1 agrees at 7 bases. Germline values: CDR1 SGHTA, CDR2 FQGNSA. The CDR3 extends over 14 amino acids. CDR3 sequence reads: CANSRPGQTYEQYF. The DNA of the CDR3 is TGTGCCAACAGCCGTCCGGGACAGACCTACGAGCAGTACTTC.

Only a few counts were recorded for this clonotype. This chain uses TRBV20-1 with TRBJ2-3; 7 bases are shared with TRBD2. Trimming took 3 bases from V and 14 from J; bases not matched to a gene: 20. Looked up from germline, CDR1 is DFQATT and CDR2 is SNEGSKA (reference sequence). This CDR3 spans 15 amino acids. In nucleotides, the CDR3 is TGCAGTGCTAGGGGCCCGGTGGGAGGGCAAAGATACGCGTATTTT. Encoded protein: CSARGPVGGQRYAYF.

This rearrangement joins TRBV29-1 to TRBJ2-5; 13 bases map to TRBD2. This CDR3 has 17 amino acids. The ends lost 6 bases at V and 2 bases at J; junction bases unmatched: 12. Per the germline V gene, CDR1 is SQVTM and CDR2 is ANQGSEA. CDR3 loop: CSVDYDTSGRVQETQYF. CDR3 nucleotide sequence: TGCAGCGTCGACTACGACACTAGCGGGAGGGTACAAGAGACCCAGTACTTC.

The rearrangement joins TRBV20-1 to TRBJ2-2; D is unclear. The CDR3 consists of 13 residues. Trimming cost V 6 bases and J 2 bases, with 10 bases left between them. The V gene's germline CDR1 is DFQATT and CDR2 SNEGSKA (reference sequence). This CDR3 reads CSAPGVNTGELFF. DNA for the CDR3: TGCAGTGCCCCTGGAGTTAACACCGGGGAGCTGTTTTTT.

This sequence joins TRBV3-1 and TRBJ2-7; no clear D gene. The CDR3 consists of 14 residues. The germline gives CDR1 LGHDT, CDR2 YNNKEL (reference sequence). Trimming took 4 bases from V and 3 from J, leaving 13 bases between them. The CDR3 region is CASSRLDRLYEQYF. In DNA, the CDR3 is TGTGCCAGCAGCCGCCTGGACCGTCTCTACGAGCAGTACTTC.

V and J are TRBV5-1 and TRBJ2-2; no clear D gene. The CDR3 covers 15 residues. Trimming took 0 bases from V and 5 from J, leaving 11 bases between them. The germline V gene has CDR1 SGHRS and CDR2 YFSETQ. The CDR3 region has the DNA TGCGCCAGCAGCTTGGGGCTAGTGGAGACCGGGGAGCTGTTTTTT. Amino acids: CASSLGLVETGELFF.

This clonotype was counted between two and nine times. The chain is built from TRBV20-1 and TRBJ2-1, with 7 positions matching TRBD2. The CDR3 length is 16 residues. Germline-derived CDR1 and CDR2 are DFQATT and SNEGSKA (reference sequence). The ends lost 7 bases at V and 1 base at J; junction bases unmatched: 13. CDR3 in DNA: TGCAGTGTCCCCCCACCTGGCGGGAGATCCTACAATGAGCAGTTCTTC. Protein sequence: CSVPPPGGRSYNEQFF.

Comment on this clonotype: The junction departs from the called germline gene at one end, perhaps through a read error. The chain carries TRBV28 and TRBJ2-7; D not certain. Germline assignment: CDR1 MDHEN and CDR2 SYDVKM. This CDR3 has 13 residues. Written as DNA, the CDR3 is TGTGCCAGCAGGATTTCAAGGTCCTACCAGCAGTACTTC. Its protein product is CASRISRSYQQYF.

This clonotype showed up just a few times. The chain uses TRBV24-1 and TRBJ2-3, with a weak D call TRBD1 (6 bases). Germline CDR1 KGHDR, CDR2 SFDVKD. The CDR3 has 14 residues. Trimming took off 2 bases at V and 5 bases at J, with 10 bases between the two ends. Written as DNA, the CDR3 is TGTGCCACCAGTGATTGGGACATCGTAGATACGCAGTATTTT. Residues: CATSDWDIVDTQYF.

This clonotype came up a few times. The chain combines TRBV5-1 with TRBJ2-3; D uncertain. Germline lookup yields CDR1 SGHRS and CDR2 YFSETQ. Trimming removed 5 bases from V and 4 bases from J, with 11 bases in between. The CDR3 contains 13 residues. CDR3 protein: CASSSTPADTQYF. The CDR3 coding sequence is TGCGCCAGCAGTTCGACCCCCGCAGATACGCAGTATTTT.

This clonotype was found a few times. This chain uses TRBV29-1 with TRBJ2-3; 7 bases align to TRBD1. Germline V gives CDR1 SQVTM, CDR2 ANQGSEA. The CDR3 extends over 14 amino acids. V shed 6 bases and J 2 bases; nucleotides not matched to a gene: 8. CDR3 sequence: CSVDTGTVTDTQYF. CDR3 nucleotide sequence: TGCAGCGTGGACACCGGGACAGTCACAGATACGCAGTATTTT.

This clonotype was seen repeatedly, ten times or more. The V gene is TRBV20-1, the J gene TRBJ2-7; 15 bases are a match to TRBD2. CDR1 is DFQATT, CDR2 SNEGSKA, per germline (reference sequence). V trimming: 5 bases; J trimming: 6 bases; junction bases outside the gene matches: 11. This CDR3 has 16 residues. CDR3 sequence (DNA): TGCAGTGCTGGGGGACTAGCGGGAGGTCTTACGGGCGAGCAGTACTTC. This gives the protein CSAGGLAGGLTGEQYF.